The 17 T cell receptor beta chains given below trace back to one sample, sequenced in a study of shared clonotypes between healthy human individuals. TCRdb's copy holds only in-frame clones and misses some; the assay was immunoSEQ multiplex PCR. Seen here are a few million clones, roughly 90% observed once, and the top ten hold around 0.4%. Sequenced input: naive CD4+ T cells from PBMCs. The subset: CD45RA+ positively selected. These receptors all come from a man between 18 and 35 years old in good health. Some clones in this sample may be carry-over from other donors' samples.

This clone has just a few counts. The chain joins TRBV29-1 to TRBJ2-2, with D maybe TRBD2 (5 bases). The CDR3 extends over 12 amino acids. CDR1 is SQVTM and CDR2 is ANQGSEA in the germline V gene. The V and J ends lost 8 bases and 1 base respectively, with 8 bases between them. The CDR3 coding sequence is TGCAGCTTCCGGGGGAACACCGGGGAGCTGTTTTTT. Its translation: CSFRGNTGELFF.

The chain employs TRBV10-1 and TRBJ2-7; 9 bases align to TRBD1. V trimming: 2 bases; J trimming: 7 bases; junction bases outside the gene matches: 6. The CDR3 sequence is 14 residues long. Germline lookup yields CDR1 WNHNN and CDR2 SYGVQD (reference sequence). In DNA, the CDR3 is TGCGCCAGCAGTGAGATGGACAGGGGTGAGGAGCAGTACTTC. Its translation: CASSEMDRGEEQYF.

The rearrangement uses TRBV27 and TRBJ2-7; D could derive from TRBD1 or TRBD2 (6 bases each). CDR1 and CDR2 (germline): MNHEY, SMNVEV (reference sequence). The CDR3 has 13 amino acids. Deletions cut 8 bases from V and 0 bases from J, with 11 bases between. The CDR3 loop reads CASSEGGSYEQYF. The CDR3 nucleotides are TGTGCCAGCTCTGAGGGGGGCTCCTACGAGCAGTACTTC.

The V call is TRBV28, the J call TRBJ1-1, with D hard to call. V lost 2 bases to trimming and J lost 8 bases, with 9 bases between them. The CDR3 totals 12 residues. CDR1 and CDR2 from the germline V gene are MDHEN and SYDVKM. The CDR3 coding sequence is TGTGCCAGCAGTTTAGTCGGGCAGGAAGCTTTCTTT. This codes for CASSLVGQEAFF.

J is TRBJ2-7 and V is TRBV5-1; D perhaps matches TRBD2 (7 bases). Trimming shortened V by 0 bases and J by 0 bases, and 16 bases separated the two germline ends. The CDR3 has 17 amino acids. CDR1 and CDR2 from the germline V gene are SGHRS and YFSETQ. CDR3 region: CASSLGPRGGDSYEQYF. CDR3 coding DNA: TGCGCCAGCAGCTTGGGGCCCCGAGGGGGGGACTCCTACGAGCAGTACTTC.

The rearrangement joins TRBV7-6 to TRBJ2-7, with 7 bases lining up with TRBD2. With V trimmed by 5 bases and J by 0 bases, 7 bases remained unmatched. Germline V gives CDR1 SGHVS, CDR2 FNYEAQ. The CDR3 is 15 residues long. The CDR3 region is CASSGRLAHSYEQYF. The CDR3 DNA reads TGTGCCAGCAGCGGTCGACTAGCTCACTCCTACGAGCAGTACTTC.

This chain joins TRBV14 and TRBJ2-7, with unresolved D. The CDR3 consists of 14 residues. V lost 1 base and J 9 bases, leaving 16 bases between the germline ends. In germline, CDR1 is SGHDN, CDR2 FVKESK. The CDR3 coding sequence is TGTGCCAGCAGCCAAGGAACTACAGCCACTCGGCAGTACTTC. Its translation is CASSQGTTATRQYF.

The V gene is TRBV10-3, the J gene TRBJ1-4, with 9 bases fitting TRBD1. CDR1 is ENHRY, CDR2 SYGVKD, per germline. The junction had 6 bases not matched to a gene; V was cut back by 7 bases and J by 3 bases. The CDR3 sequence is 15 residues long. The CDR3, as DNA: TGTGCCATCAATAACAGGGGGCCGGCTAATGAAAAACTGTTTTTT. Its translation: CAINNRGPANEKLFF.

CDR3 in DNA: TGTGCCAGCAGCTTATGGGAAAGGGGCTCCTACGAGCAGTACTTC. It codes for CASSLWERGSYEQYF. The chain employs TRBV13 and TRBJ2-7; possibly TRBD1 for D (5 bases). CDR3 length equals 15 residues. Germline values: CDR1 PRHDT, CDR2 FYEKMQ (reference sequence). Trimming took off 2 bases at V and 0 bases at J, with 11 bases between the two ends.

The chain has TRBV18 and TRBJ1-3; D unresolved. V dropped 6 bases and J dropped 4 bases, with 10 bases sitting between them. Per the germline V gene, CDR1 is KGHSH and CDR2 is LQKENI. The CDR3 extends over 13 amino acids. CDR3 DNA sequence: TGTGCCAGCTCCGCGGGAGAGGGAAACACCATATATTTT. Residues: CASSAGEGNTIYF.

The gene calls are TRBV5-1 and TRBJ2-5, with 8 bases that match TRBD2. The CDR3 contains 15 residues. The trim removed 0 bases at V and 4 bases at J, leaving 5 bases unmatched. Germline CDR1 is SGHRS and CDR2 is YFSETQ. CDR3 sequence (DNA): TGCGCCAGCAGCTTGGCCCTCAGCGGGAGAGAGACCCAGTACTTC. It is translated as CASSLALSGRETQYF.

This chain uses TRBV27 with TRBJ1-2, with TRBD1 as a possible D gene (5 bases). The V and J ends lost 0 bases and 3 bases respectively, with 17 bases between them. CDR3 length: 17 amino acids. Germline CDR1 is MNHEY and CDR2 is SMNVEV (reference sequence). CDR3 DNA sequence: TGTGCCAGCAGTTTATCTTCCGGGACGCTGGACCACTATGGCTACACCTTC. Protein product: CASSLSSGTLDHYGYTF.

This chain uses TRBV5-1 with TRBJ2-7; 8 bases line up with TRBD1. CDR3 length: 15 amino acids. The germline CDR1 and CDR2 sequences are SGHRS and YFSETQ. V dropped 3 bases and J dropped 2; count of bases not matched to a gene: 7. The CDR3 DNA sequence: TGCGCCAGCAGCTCCGGGACAGGTTACGCCTACGAGCAGTACTTC. This translates into CASSSGTGYAYEQYF.

V and J are TRBV29-1 and TRBJ1-1; a possible D gene is TRBD1 (6 bases). Trimming pared 0 bases from V and 4 bases from J, leaving 24 bases between. This CDR3 has 18 residues. Looked up from germline, CDR1 is SQVTM and CDR2 is ANQGSEA. The DNA of the CDR3 is TGCAGCGTTGAAGATCTTGGGGGCCCCCGGGGCTCGGCCACTGAAGCTTTCTTT. Translated: CSVEDLGGPRGSATEAFF.

The rearrangement joins TRBV5-1 to TRBJ2-7, with TRBD2 identical over 11 bases. The trim removed 0 bases at V and 2 bases at J, leaving 4 bases unmatched. Germline CDR1 reads SGHRS; CDR2 reads YFSETQ. The CDR3 totals 16 residues. CDR3 region: CASSLGALAGAYEQYF. CDR3 nucleotide sequence: TGCGCCAGCAGCTTGGGGGCACTAGCGGGAGCCTACGAGCAGTACTTC.

The chain joins TRBV18 to TRBJ2-1; D ambiguous. Germline assignment: CDR1 KGHSH and CDR2 LQKENI. This CDR3 contains 15 residues. The V and J ends lost 2 bases and 1 base respectively, with 9 bases between them. The CDR3 protein is CASSPGVRSYNEQFF. CDR3 DNA sequence: TGTGCCAGCTCACCAGGGGTTCGGTCCTACAATGAGCAGTTCTTC.

CDR3 residues: CASSLLPGGPAGELFF. In DNA, the CDR3 is TGTGCCAGCAGCTTACTCCCGGGAGGGCCTGCCGGGGAGCTGTTTTTT. The chain is built from TRBV7-3 and TRBJ2-2; 8 nucleotides agree with TRBD2. V dropped 2 bases and J dropped 6; count of bases not matched to a gene: 8. The CDR3 length is 16 residues. The V gene's germline CDR1 is SGHTA and CDR2 FQGTGA.